Presented here are 26 T cell receptor beta chains from one specimen sequenced in a study of blood T cell repertoires in COVID-19. Clones were sequenced by immunoSEQ multiplex PCR, and TCRdb holds only the in-frame ones, with some missing. This table has under 350,000 clones, less than 90% appearing once. The specimen was peripheral blood. The receptors come from a human donor in a cohort sampled during active COVID-19.

The V gene is TRBV14, the J gene TRBJ1-4, with TRBD1 identical over 8 bases. The J segment lost 4 bases and the V segment lost 6 bases, leaving 4 bases of the junction unmatched. Germline V CDR1 and CDR2: SGHDN, FVKESK. The length of the CDR3 is 14 residues. Here the CDR3 DNA reads TGTGCCAGCAGGCGGACAGGGTTTAATGAAAAACTGTTTTTT. It translates to CASRRTGFNEKLFF.

The chain is built from TRBV14 and TRBJ2-5, with TRBD2 matching over 8 bases. This CDR3 contains 16 residues. Germline V gene data show CDR1 as SGHDN and CDR2 as FVKESK. V lost 1 base to trimming and J lost 9 bases; unmatched junction nucleotides: 13. CDR3 DNA: TGTGCCAGCAGCCAAGCTAGCGGGCCCCTTCCAAGGGCCCAGTACTTC. This sequence encodes CASSQASGPLPRAQYF. The variable domain in full, with the rest retrieved from reference TRBV14 and TRBJ2-5, is EAGVTQFPSHSVIEKGQTVTLRCDPISGHDNLYWYRRVMGKEIKFLLHFVKESKQDESGMPNNRFLAERTGGTYSTLKVQPAELEDSGVYFCASSQASGPLPRAQYFGPGTRLLVL.

The V gene is TRBV19, the J gene TRBJ1-3, with 7 positions matching TRBD1. Germline lookup yields CDR1 LNHDA and CDR2 SQIVND (reference sequence). This CDR3 spans 17 amino acids. The ends lost 4 bases at V and 0 bases at J; junction bases unmatched: 9. The CDR3 nucleotides read TGTGCCAGTAGTAAAAGACAGGGTCCCAGCTCTGGAAACACCATATATTTT. Translated, it gives CASSKRQGPSSGNTIYF.

This clone was detected only a few times. The chain joins TRBV6-5 to TRBJ1-2, with 7 bases fitting TRBD1. This CDR3 has 14 residues. Unmatched junction bases numbered 8, after V lost 7 bases and J lost 3 bases. CDR1 is MNHEY and CDR2 is SVGAGI in the germline V gene. The DNA for the CDR3 is TGTGCCAGCAAAAGGGACAGCGGCGACTATGGCTACACCTTC. Its protein product is CASKRDSGDYGYTF.

The rearrangement links TRBV6-5 to TRBJ2-1; D gene unclear. V gave up 4 bases and J gave up 8 bases, with 6 bases separating them. Germline V gene sequence: CDR1 MNHEY, CDR2 SVGAGI. The CDR3 covers 11 residues. As DNA, the CDR3 is TGTGCCAGCAGTTTCCTCTATGAGCAGTTCTTC. Its translation: CASSFLYEQFF.

This clone appeared a few times. The rearrangement joins TRBV7-9 to TRBJ2-1, with 7 bases aligning to TRBD2. V shed 5 bases, J shed 2 bases, and the junction held 18 bases outside the gene matches. This CDR3 has 19 residues. The germline gives CDR1 SEHNR, CDR2 FQNEAQ (reference sequence). In DNA, the CDR3 is TGTGCCAGCAGCCCCCCCCCGGGAGGAGCGGCCTTTCCCTACAATGAGCAGTTCTTC. This codes for CASSPPPGGAAFPYNEQFF.

V usage is TRBV6-6 and J usage is TRBJ2-5; 8 bases are shared with TRBD1. This CDR3 has 14 amino acids. Germline loops: CDR1 MNHNY, CDR2 SVGAGI (reference sequence). Unmatched junction bases numbered 8, after V lost 6 bases and J lost 5 bases. The CDR3 bases are TGTGCCAGCAGGCCCCAGGGGGCTGGCGAGACCCAGTACTTC. Translation gives CASRPQGAGETQYF.

This clone occurred once. This sequence joins TRBV18 and TRBJ2-7, with 9 bases aligning to TRBD1. Germline loops: CDR1 KGHSH, CDR2 LQKENI. CDR3 length: 15 amino acids. J was trimmed by 2 bases and V by 3 bases; bases with no gene match: 5. The chain's CDR3 is CASSPWGTGTYEQYF. The CDR3, as DNA: TGTGCCAGCTCACCTTGGGGGACAGGGACCTACGAGCAGTACTTC. The full variable domain, rest sourced from reference TRBV18 and TRBJ2-7, is NAGVMQNPRHLVRRRGQEARLRCSPMKGHSHVYWYRQLPEEGLKFMVYLQKENIIDESGMPKERFSAEFPKEGPSILRIQQVVRGDSAAYFCASSPWGTGTYEQYFGPGTRLTVT.

This clone was seen a single time. The rearrangement links TRBV9 to TRBJ2-3, with TRBD2 as a possible D gene (5 bases). CDR1 and CDR2 (germline): SGDLS, YYNGEE. CDR3 length: 14 residues. V was clipped by 3 bases and J by 4 bases, with 12 bases between them. The CDR3 sequence is CASSGGLTSDTQYF. CDR3 DNA sequence: TGTGCCAGCAGCGGCGGACTGACCTCAGATACGCAGTATTTT. Variable domain in full (rest from reference TRBV9 and TRBJ2-3): DSGVTQTPKHLITATGQRVTLRCSPRSGDLSVYWYQQSLDQGLQFLIQYYNGEERAKGNILERFSAQQFPDLHSELNLSSLELGDSALYFCASSGGLTSDTQYFGPGTRLTVL.

The genes are TRBV19 and TRBJ1-4; 7 bases match TRBD1. This CDR3 has 15 residues. Germline CDR1 reads LNHDA; CDR2 reads SQIVND (reference sequence). V shed 7 bases and J 2 bases; nucleotides not matched to a gene: 7. CDR3 coding DNA: TGTGCCAGTAAAGCCAGGGGGTCCACTAATGAAAAACTGTTTTTT. It encodes CASKARGSTNEKLFF.

The chain employs TRBV6-1 and TRBJ1-1; D possibly corresponds to TRBD1 (6 bases). CDR1 is MNHNS and CDR2 is SASEGT in the germline V gene. V gave up 0 bases and J gave up 4 bases, with 12 bases separating them. This CDR3 is built from 15 residues. Here the CDR3 reads CASSEANRVTTEAFF. The CDR3 DNA follows: TGTGCCAGCAGTGAAGCTAACAGGGTTACCACTGAAGCTTTCTTT.

This clone was recorded once. V is TRBV9 and J is TRBJ2-7; TRBD2 is a possible D gene (5 bases). CDR3 length: 15 residues. V lost 0 bases, J lost 3 bases, and 13 bases lay in between. Germline V CDR1 and CDR2: SGDLS, YYNGEE. In DNA form, the CDR3 reads TGTGCCAGCAGCGTAGGTACGGGGTCAGGCTACGAGCAGTACTTC. This gives the protein CASSVGTGSGYEQYF.

The chain links TRBV7-8 to TRBJ1-5; D gene uncertain. There are 13 residues in the CDR3. V lost 0 bases and J 5 bases, leaving 5 bases between the germline ends. Germline CDR1 reads SGHVS; CDR2 reads FQNEAQ. The CDR3 sequence: CASSLASDQPQHF. The CDR3 region has the DNA TGTGCCAGCAGCTTAGCTTCTGATCAGCCCCAGCATTTT.

The chain has TRBV18 and TRBJ1-5; D is unclear. The V gene's germline CDR1 is KGHSH and CDR2 LQKENI. The V end was cut by 3 bases, the J end by 6 bases, with 9 bases between. The CDR3 spans 13 residues. CDR3: CASSPAVAQPQHF. As DNA, the CDR3 is TGTGCCAGCTCACCGGCCGTCGCTCAGCCCCAGCATTTT.

The chain employs TRBV6-2 or TRBV6-3 and TRBJ2-2; D is perhaps TRBD2 (5 bases). V lost 5 bases to trimming and J lost 2 bases, with 9 bases between them. The CDR3 runs to 14 residues. Germline V lookup: CDR1 MNHEY, CDR2 SVGEGT. For the CDR3, the DNA is TGTGCCAGCAGTCTCGGACTCAACACCGGGGAGCTGTTTTTT. As protein: CASSLGLNTGELFF.

This chain uses TRBV3-1 (or the pseudogene TRBV3-2) with TRBJ1-2, with D perhaps TRBD1 (6 bases). The CDR3 extends over 14 amino acids. The V gene lost 4 bases and the J gene lost 12 bases, with 21 bases spanning the gap. Germline V lookup: CDR1 LGHDT, CDR2 YNNKEL (reference sequence). Here the CDR3 reads CASSPPLILTGHTF. The DNA for the CDR3 is TGTGCCAGCAGCCCTCCTCTAATCCTGACAGGCCACACCTTC.

The genes are TRBV11-3 and TRBJ2-1, with TRBD2 identical over 7 bases. The junction had 11 bases not matched to a gene; V was cut back by 4 bases and J by 8 bases. The CDR3 extends over 15 amino acids. Germline CDR1 is SGHNT and CDR2 is YENEEA. The CDR3 spells CASSYREGGDHEQFF. The CDR3 DNA reads as TGTGCCAGCAGCTATAGGGAGGGCGGGGACCATGAGCAGTTCTTC.

The chain links TRBV19 to TRBJ2-7; 11 bases are a match to TRBD1. V lost 5 bases and J lost 2; bases outside the gene matches: 5. This CDR3 spans 15 amino acids. Germline loops: CDR1 LNHDA, CDR2 SQIVND (reference sequence). The CDR3: CASSAGTGGTYEQYF. DNA for the CDR3: TGTGCCAGTAGTGCCGGGACAGGGGGTACCTACGAGCAGTACTTC.

CDR3: CASSLTLRDREDTFF. The CDR3 region has the DNA TGCGCCAGCAGCTTGACGCTCCGGGACAGGGAAGATACTTTCTTT. The genes are TRBV5-1 and TRBJ1-1; 9 bases are shared with TRBD1. J was trimmed by 12 bases and V by 1 base; bases with no gene match: 13. The germline V gene encodes CDR1 SGHRS and CDR2 YFSETQ. The CDR3 length is 15 residues.

This sequence joins TRBV20-1 and TRBJ2-7; D unclear. Germline V lookup: CDR1 DFQATT, CDR2 SNEGSKA (reference sequence). V lost 6 bases to trimming and J lost 9 bases, with 15 bases between them. This CDR3 is built from 11 residues. The CDR3 loop reads CSALAELVQYF. The CDR3 DNA reads as TGCAGTGCCCTCGCGGAGTTGGTGCAGTACTTC.

A note on this clone: One end of the junction varies from germline; a read error may be responsible. The chain joins TRBV3-1 (or the pseudogene TRBV3-2) to TRBJ2-1; TRBD2 agrees at 9 bases. Per the germline V gene, CDR1 is LGHDT and CDR2 is YNNKEL (reference sequence). The CDR3 is 15 residues long. This CDR3 reads CASTLTGTSFSQKLF. CDR3 nucleotide sequence: TGTGCCAGCACCTTGACCGGGACTAGCTTTTCCCAAAAGCTCTTC.

The rearrangement joins TRBV24-1 to TRBJ2-7; 8 nucleotides align to TRBD1. The CDR3 extends over 15 amino acids. The germline CDR1 and CDR2 sequences are KGHDR and SFDVKD. V was clipped by 3 bases and J by 5 bases; unmatched bases: 8. Here the CDR3 DNA reads TGTGCCACCAGTGATCCGAGACAGGGGAACGACGAGCAGTACTTC. This codes for CATSDPRQGNDEQYF.

The chain is built from TRBV7-2 and TRBJ2-1; D may be TRBD2 (5 bases). CDR3 length: 14 amino acids. Germline CDR1 is SGHTA and CDR2 is FQGNSA. The ends were cut back, 7 bases at V and 2 bases at J, with 12 bases in the middle. This CDR3 is CASTRDRTYNEQFF. CDR3 in DNA: TGTGCCAGCACCCGGGATCGGACCTACAATGAGCAGTTCTTC.

In regard to this clone: Other DNA sequences of this sample code for an identical CDR3. The V call is TRBV7-9, the J call TRBJ1-5, with unresolved D. CDR1 and CDR2 from the germline V gene are SEHNR and FQNEAQ (reference sequence). The CDR3 extends over 12 amino acids. The V end was cut by 5 bases, the J end by 3 bases, with 5 bases between. Here the CDR3 reads CASSRDNQPQHF. The CDR3 region has the DNA TGTGCCAGCAGCAGAGACAATCAGCCCCAGCATTTT.

This clone occurred a few times. This chain connects TRBV28 to TRBJ2-7; 9 nucleotides align to TRBD1. Germline-derived CDR1 and CDR2 are MDHEN and SYDVKM. This CDR3 contains 15 residues. J lost 2 bases, V lost 2 bases, and 4 bases had no gene match. As DNA, the CDR3 is TGTGCCAGCAGTTTACCCGGGACAGGGCCCTACGAGCAGTACTTC. Protein product: CASSLPGTGPYEQYF.

The V call is TRBV4-3, the J call TRBJ2-1, with TRBD2 matching over 15 bases. J lost 6 bases, V lost 1 base, and 7 bases had no gene match. Per the germline V gene, CDR1 is LGHNA and CDR2 is YSLEER. The CDR3 spans 18 residues. This CDR3 is CASSQALGLAGGFNEQFF. CDR3 DNA: TGCGCCAGCAGCCAAGCCTTGGGACTAGCGGGAGGATTCAATGAGCAGTTCTTC.